A single sample is the source of the 10 T cell receptor beta chains below, sequenced in a study of technical replicates of blood from a few donors. The data were produced by immunoSEQ multiplex PCR, yet TCRdb's version contains in-frame clones alone and is incomplete. The sample includes more than 90,000 clones, approximately 96% of them seen just once. The sequencing sample was made of T cells isolated from PBMCs. These TCRs come from a human donor in good health.

V usage is TRBV6-5 and J usage is TRBJ2-1, with 11 bases aligning to TRBD2. This CDR3 contains 16 residues. J was trimmed by 0 bases and V by 4 bases; bases with no gene match: 2. CDR1 is MNHEY, CDR2 SVGAGI, per germline. CDR3 protein: CASSLAGGPSYNEQFF. DNA for the CDR3: TGTGCCAGCAGTTTAGCGGGAGGGCCCTCCTACAATGAGCAGTTCTTC.

The CDR3 loop is CASSVGGMGLYEQYF. CDR3 coding DNA: TGTGCCAGCAGCGTAGGGGGTATGGGACTCTACGAGCAGTACTTC. The rearrangement joins TRBV9 to TRBJ2-7, with D possibly matching TRBD2 (6 bases). The germline gives CDR1 SGDLS, CDR2 YYNGEE. The CDR3 has 15 amino acids. The V and J ends lost 0 bases and 3 bases respectively, with 13 bases between them.

The rearrangement uses TRBV5-5 and TRBJ1-1; tentatively, D is TRBD1 (6 bases). Trimming cost V 1 base and J 6 bases, with 16 bases left between them. This CDR3 has 15 amino acids. Germline V CDR1 and CDR2: SGHKS, YYEKEE (reference sequence). The CDR3 nucleotides are TGTGCCAGCAGCTTGTCCGCACAGGGTCGGCCTGAAGCTTTCTTT. Its translation is CASSLSAQGRPEAFF.

The chain joins TRBV7-3 to TRBJ2-1; 8 bases agree with TRBD2. Germline V CDR1 and CDR2: SGHTA, FQGTGA. With 4 bases clipped from V and 13 bases from J, the junction kept 12 bases outside the gene matches. CDR3 length: 14 amino acids. CDR3 nucleotides: TGTGCCAGCAGCTCGCAGCGGACTAGCTCTGCCCAGTTCTTC. It encodes CASSSQRTSSAQFF.

This chain uses TRBV20-1 with TRBJ2-7; possibly TRBD2 for D (6 bases). Per the germline V gene, CDR1 is DFQATT and CDR2 is SNEGSKA (reference sequence). This CDR3 contains 11 residues. With 7 bases removed from V and 2 bases from J, the gap between germline ends came to 9 bases. The CDR3 DNA is TGCAGTGTTGCGGGGACCTACGAGCAGTACTTC. This encodes CSVAGTYEQYF.

V and J are TRBV6-5 and TRBJ2-5, with TRBD2 matching 9 bases. The germline V gene has CDR1 MNHEY and CDR2 SVGAGI. V lost 6 bases, J lost 5 bases, and 7 bases stayed unmatched. This CDR3 has 14 amino acids. CDR3 coding DNA: TGTGCCAGCAGGACTAGCGGTTGGGGGGAGACCCAGTACTTC. Translated: CASRTSGWGETQYF.

The chain uses TRBV19 and TRBJ2-2; D not certain. This CDR3 contains 14 residues. CDR1 is LNHDA and CDR2 is SQIVND in the germline V gene (reference sequence). The V gene lost 2 bases and the J gene lost 1 base, with 5 bases spanning the gap. CDR3: CASSINMNTGELFF. In DNA, the CDR3 is TGTGCCAGTAGTATAAACATGAACACCGGGGAGCTGTTTTTT.

The gene calls are TRBV10-3 and TRBJ2-7, with 11 bases aligning to TRBD2. Germline CDR1 ENHRY, CDR2 SYGVKD. Trimming cost V 0 bases and J 11 bases; bases outside gene matches: 3. CDR3 size: 13 residues. The chain's CDR3 is CAISESTSGKKYF. As DNA, the CDR3 is TGTGCCATCAGTGAGTCGACTAGCGGGAAAAAGTACTTC.

The chain joins TRBV2 to TRBJ2-3; the D gene is possibly TRBD2 (6 bases). Deletions cut 8 bases from V and 4 bases from J, with 16 bases between. Germline CDR1 and CDR2: SNHLY and FYNNEI. The CDR3 sequence is 14 residues long. CDR3 protein: CASEMGRGADTQYF. CDR3 in DNA: TGTGCCAGCGAAATGGGGCGGGGCGCAGATACGCAGTATTTT.

This chain links TRBV11-2 with TRBJ2-5; tentatively, D is TRBD1 (5 bases). Trimming left V 2 bases short and J 6 bases short, with 16 bases between. This CDR3 spans 15 amino acids. In germline, CDR1 is SGHAT, CDR2 FQNNGV. CDR3 in DNA: TGTGCCAGCAGCTTATCGCGGCAGGGTATACAGACCCAGTACTTC. This sequence encodes CASSLSRQGIQTQYF.